A single sample gave rise to the 30 T cell receptor beta chains below, sequenced in a study of blood T cells in healthy people across ages. Through a sample-barcoded 5' primer and a J-beta primer mix, a second PCR was run for about 6 to 12 cycles. TCRdb recomputed calls from the 5' RACE reads with MiXCR, one row per CDR3 protein. The sample includes 1.5 million to 2 million distinct CDR3 sequences, roughly 28% of them seen just once. Specimen: blood. These receptors were taken from a woman in her thirties in good health.

V and J are TRBV7-3 and TRBJ2-1, with 12 positions matching TRBD2. The CDR3 totals 15 residues. Germline CDR1 SGHTA, CDR2 FQGTGA. The V and J ends lost 5 bases and 12 bases, in that order; junction bases with no gene match: 11. CDR3 sequence (DNA): TGTGCCAGCAGCCCCCTAGCGGGGGGGCCAGGTACGCAGTTCTTC. As protein: CASSPLAGGPGTQFF. The complete variable domain, with remaining parts taken from reference TRBV7-3 and TRBJ2-1, reads GAGVSQTPSNKVTEKGKYVELRCDPISGHTALYWYRQSLGQGPEFLIYFQGTGAADDSGLPNDRFFAVRPEGSVSTLKIQRTERGDSAVYLCASSPLAGGPGTQFFGPGTRLTVL.

For this clonotype: Just one base apart from a much larger clone, this may be a read error. The chain combines TRBV9 with TRBJ2-5; D is possibly TRBD1 or TRBD2 (6 bases each). Germline CDR1 is SGDLS and CDR2 is YYNGEE. This CDR3 contains 14 residues. V was pared by 6 bases and J by 11 bases, with 23 bases between. CDR3: CASTTGSAGNEQYF. CDR3 in DNA: TGTGCCAGCACGACAGGCTCTGCGGGGAATGAGCAGTACTTC. The whole variable domain, remainder taken from reference TRBV9 and TRBJ2-5, is DSGVTQTPKHLITATGQRVTLRCSPRSGDLSVYWYQQSLDQGLQFLIQYYNGEERAKGNILERFSAQQFPDLHSELNLSSLELGDSALYFCASTTGSAGNEQYFGPGTRLLVL.

The CDR3 nucleotides are TGCGGCGGCCGAGAAAGAAGCAATCAGCCCCAGCATTTT. This codes for CGGRERSNQPQHF. The V gene is TRBV29-1, the J gene TRBJ1-5; D gene uncertain. The germline gives CDR1 SQVTM, CDR2 ANQGSEA. The CDR3 loop spans 13 amino acids.

Note on this clonotype: A read error may produce the germline difference seen at one junction end. The J gene is TRBJ2-3, the V gene TRBV12-3 or TRBV12-4; 7 nucleotides line up with TRBD2. The CDR3 totals 15 residues. The CDR3 region has the DNA TGTGCCAGCACCTATAGCGGGTTGAGCACAGATACGCAATATTTT. It is translated as CASTYSGLSTDTQYF.

This clonotype has a handful of counts. The rearrangement joins TRBV7-2 to TRBJ2-7, with 8 positions matching TRBD2. Germline V gene data show CDR1 as SGHTA and CDR2 as FQGNSA. The CDR3 loop spans 16 amino acids. The V gene end was trimmed by 7 bases and the J gene end by 1 base; junction bases not matched to a gene: 12. The chain's CDR3 is CASTAAPSGGSYEQYF. The CDR3 region has the DNA TGTGCCAGCACCGCGGCCCCCAGCGGGGGATCCTACGAGCAGTACTTC. Drawing the rest from reference TRBV7-2 and TRBJ2-7, the complete variable domain is GAGVSQSPSNKVTEKGKDVELRCDPISGHTALYWYRQSLGQGLEFLIYFQGNSAPDKSGLPSDRFSAERTGGSVSTLTIQRTQQEDSAVYLCASTAAPSGGSYEQYFGPGTRLTVT.

This clonotype was counted at least ten times. CDR3 sequence (DNA): TGCGCCAGCAGGGTCGAAAGGCCGAGCTCCTACGAGCAGTACTTC. Translating gives CASRVERPSSYEQYF. The chain recombines TRBV10-1 with TRBJ2-7; unclear D gene. The V gene's germline CDR1 is WNHNN and CDR2 SYGVQD (reference sequence). V lost 6 bases to trimming and J lost 0 bases, with 15 bases between them. The CDR3 has 15 amino acids.

This chain joins TRBV3-1 and TRBJ1-5; D ambiguous. V lost 2 bases, J lost 6 bases, and 8 bases lay in between. In germline, CDR1 is LGHDT, CDR2 YNNKEL (reference sequence). The CDR3 loop spans 13 amino acids. The CDR3 bases are TGTGCCAGCAGCCAACAGGACGGTCAGCCCCAGCATTTT. It encodes CASSQQDGQPQHF.

With regard to this clonotype: A much larger clone differs by one base, so this may be a read error. The V and J genes are TRBV29-1 and TRBJ2-4, with D maybe TRBD1 (6 bases). V was pared by 3 bases and J by 13 bases, with 28 bases between. This CDR3 contains 16 residues. Germline-derived CDR1 and CDR2 are SQVTM and ANQGSEA. Here the CDR3 DNA reads TGCAGCGTTGATCACAGGGACCCCATGACCTACAATGAGCAGTACTTC. This translates into CSVDHRDPMTYNEQYF.

Concerning this clonotype: An end of the junction differs from the germline gene, which may be a read error. The chain has TRBV5-5 and TRBJ1-1; tentative D call: TRBD1 (5 bases). Germline lookup yields CDR1 SGHKS and CDR2 YYEKEE (reference sequence). This CDR3 contains 15 residues. This CDR3 reads CASSRGGVPNTVAFF. In nucleotides, the CDR3 is TGTGCCAGCAGCCGCGGGGGGGTACCGAACACTGTAGCTTTCTTT.

The table lists this clonotype with a few counts. V usage is TRBV3-1 and J usage is TRBJ2-1; D possibly corresponds to TRBD1 (5 bases). The CDR3 sequence is 11 residues long. Germline V CDR1 and CDR2: LGHDT, YNNKEL (reference sequence). With 4 bases removed from V and 12 bases from J, the gap between germline ends came to 10 bases. CDR3 protein: CASSLGVRQFF. Here the CDR3 DNA reads TGTGCCAGCAGCCTAGGGGTGAGGCAGTTCTTC.

V is TRBV2 and J is TRBJ2-3; 8 bases map to TRBD2. V gave up 3 bases and J gave up 2 bases; unmatched junction bases: 16. This CDR3 contains 19 residues. Per the germline V gene, CDR1 is SNHLY and CDR2 is FYNNEI. CDR3 region: CASSEQGLALFISTDTQYF. In DNA form, the CDR3 reads TGTGCCAGCAGTGAGCAAGGACTAGCCTTATTTATTTCCACAGATACGCAGTATTTT.

The chain employs TRBV7-9 and TRBJ2-3; no clear D gene. CDR1 is SEHNR and CDR2 is FQNEAQ in the germline V gene (reference sequence). The CDR3 totals 17 residues. The V and J ends lost 4 bases and 2 bases respectively, with 19 bases between them. The CDR3 protein is CASSWAPGEKATDTQYF. DNA of the CDR3: TGTGCCAGCAGCTGGGCGCCGGGCGAGAAGGCCACAGATACGCAGTATTTT.

There are a few counts of this clonotype. V usage is TRBV18 and J usage is TRBJ2-3, with TRBD2 matching 11 bases. The CDR3 runs 18 residues. Trimming cost V 3 bases and J 1 base; bases outside gene matches: 9. Germline V lookup: CDR1 KGHSH, CDR2 LQKENI. DNA for the CDR3: TGTGCCAGCTCACCCCCGGGACTAGCGGTGGGAGGCACAGATACGCAGTATTTT. This translates into CASSPPGLAVGGTDTQYF.

In this sample, this clonotype turned up a few times. Given a much more abundant clone one base away, this may be a read error. The chain recombines TRBV4-3 with TRBJ2-7; D unresolved. CDR3 size: 15 residues. Germline values: CDR1 LGHNA, CDR2 YSLEER. The CDR3 here is CARSQETASSYEQYF. CDR3 bases: TGCGCCCGCAGCCAAGAAACAGCCTCTTCCTACGAGCAGTACTTC.

For the CDR3, the DNA is TGTGCCAGCAGCCGTACGGGTTCTGAGAATTCACCCCTCCACTTT. It specifies CASSRTGSENSPLHF. This sequence joins TRBV7-3 and TRBJ1-6, with no clear D. This CDR3 region has 15 residues. V lost 5 bases, J lost 7 bases, and 15 bases lay in between. Germline CDR1 reads SGHTA; CDR2 reads FQGTGA.

The gene calls are TRBV3-1 and TRBJ2-7; perhaps TRBD2 as D (5 bases). This CDR3 comprises 15 residues. V lost 1 base to trimming and J lost 7 bases, with 17 bases between them. Germline V gives CDR1 LGHDT, CDR2 YNNKEL (reference sequence). The CDR3 DNA is TGTGCCAGCAGCCAAGTCCGGGGATCCTACAATGAGCAGTACTTC. This encodes CASSQVRGSYNEQYF.

This clonotype has only one observation. V is TRBV11-2 and J is TRBJ2-3; 7 bases match TRBD2. Per the germline V gene, CDR1 is SGHAT and CDR2 is FQNNGV. This CDR3 has 17 residues. The V and J ends lost 0 bases and 1 base, in that order; junction bases with no gene match: 7. The CDR3, as DNA: TGTGCCAGCAGCTTAGATATGGCGGGAGCCGGCACAGATACGCAGTATTTT. This gives the protein CASSLDMAGAGTDTQYF.

This clonotype appeared many times. The genes are TRBV6-6 and TRBJ2-5; D remains unclear. V lost 6 bases, J lost 0 bases, and 2 bases lay in between. Germline-derived CDR1 and CDR2 are MNHNY and SVGAGI (reference sequence). The CDR3 covers 11 residues. For the CDR3, the DNA is TGTGCCAGCAGGAACCAAGAGACCCAGTACTTC. Residues: CASRNQETQYF.

This clonotype has a count of ten or more. The chain carries TRBV5-5 and TRBJ1-4; TRBD1 matches at 9 bases. After removal of 3 bases from V and 7 bases from J, the junction contained 4 bases not matched to a gene. Germline CDR1 and CDR2: SGHKS and YYEKEE (reference sequence). CDR3 length equals 14 residues. The CDR3: CASSSGTGLEKLFF. In DNA form, the CDR3 reads TGTGCCAGCAGCTCCGGGACAGGGCTTGAAAAACTGTTTTTT.

The rearrangement links TRBV5-1 to TRBJ2-1; 11 nucleotides line up with TRBD2. The CDR3 has 14 amino acids. The trim removed 4 bases at V and 9 bases at J, leaving 6 bases unmatched. Germline CDR1 and CDR2: SGHRS and YFSETQ. The CDR3 nucleotides are TGCGCCAGCAGCCGGACTAGCGGGTTCGGTGAGCAGTTCTTC. Translated, it gives CASSRTSGFGEQFF. Variable domain in full (rest from reference TRBV5-1 and TRBJ2-1): KAGVTQTPRYLIKTRGQQVTLSCSPISGHRSVSWYQQTPGQGLQFLFEYFSETQRNKGNFPGRFSGRQFSNSRSEMNVSTLELGDSALYLCASSRTSGFGEQFFGPGTRLTVL.

A note on this clonotype: One end of the junction does not line up with germline, which may come from a read error. V is TRBV13 and J is TRBJ2-7; 8 positions match TRBD1. This CDR3 region has 14 residues. Germline-derived CDR1 and CDR2 are PRHDT and FYEKMQ (reference sequence). The CDR3 region has the DNA TGTGTCAGCAGCCCTTCGACAGGGGATAACGAGCAGTACTTC. This codes for CVSSPSTGDNEQYF.

The CDR3 loop is CASSFNSGGASGANVLTF. As DNA, the CDR3 is TGTGCCAGCAGCTTTAATAGCGGGGGGGCCTCTGGGGCCAACGTCCTGACTTTC. The chain uses TRBV7-3 and TRBJ2-6; TRBD2 agrees at 11 bases. The CDR3 runs 18 residues. From germline, CDR1 is SGHTA and CDR2 FQGTGA. V lost 3 bases and J lost 0; bases outside the gene matches: 4. Drawing the rest from reference TRBV7-3 and TRBJ2-6, the complete variable domain is GAGVSQTPSNKVTEKGKYVELRCDPISGHTALYWYRQSLGQGPEFLIYFQGTGAADDSGLPNDRFFAVRPEGSVSTLKIQRTERGDSAVYLCASSFNSGGASGANVLTFGAGSRLTVL.

As to this clonotype: With a much larger clone just one base away, this may be a read error. The chain employs TRBV12-3 or TRBV12-4 and TRBJ2-1; a possible D gene is TRBD1 (6 bases). Trimming shortened V by 6 bases and J by 13 bases, and 28 bases separated the two germline ends. There are 16 residues in the CDR3. Here the CDR3 reads CASSDLATHPGETQFF. The CDR3 DNA reads TGTGCCAGCAGCGATCTAGCTACTCACCCAGGGGAGACCCAGTTCTTC.

The V call is TRBV6-6, the J call TRBJ2-1; TRBD1 agrees at 7 bases. The CDR3 runs 15 residues. V lost 8 bases and J lost 6; bases outside the gene matches: 13. Germline V gives CDR1 MNHNY, CDR2 SVGAGI (reference sequence). CDR3 sequence reads: CASGVGRTGVNEQFF. The DNA for the CDR3 is TGTGCCAGCGGAGTCGGCCGTACAGGGGTCAATGAGCAGTTCTTC.

This clonotype has a count of ten or more. This chain links TRBV5-1 with TRBJ2-5, with TRBD2 matching 9 bases. The CDR3 has 15 amino acids. Germline V gene data show CDR1 as SGHRS and CDR2 as YFSETQ. J lost 2 bases, V lost 5 bases, and 7 bases had no gene match. The CDR3 sequence is CASSASGTMQETQYF. The CDR3 DNA reads as TGCGCCAGCAGTGCTAGCGGGACTATGCAAGAGACCCAGTACTTC.

V is TRBV27 and J is TRBJ1-4, with 8 bases that match TRBD1. The length of the CDR3 is 13 residues. V was pared by 8 bases and J by 8 bases, with 7 bases of the junction left unmatched. Germline V gene data show CDR1 as MNHEY and CDR2 as SMNVEV (reference sequence). CDR3 residues: CASAGQGQEKLFF. The CDR3 nucleotides read TGTGCCAGCGCCGGACAGGGACAGGAAAAACTGTTTTTT.

V usage is TRBV12-3 or TRBV12-4 and J usage is TRBJ1-2; D call uncertain. V lost 6 bases to trimming and J lost 3 bases, with 11 bases between them. This CDR3 has 13 amino acids. The CDR3 coding sequence is TGTGCCAGCAGGCCTCAGGTTTACTATGGCTACACCTTC. Its translation is CASRPQVYYGYTF.

In its sample, this clonotype was seen many times. V gene TRBV6-5 combines with J gene TRBJ2-7; the D is unclear. Germline V lookup: CDR1 MNHEY, CDR2 SVGAGI. V was cut by 3 bases and J by 4 bases, with 4 bases left in between. This CDR3 region has 11 residues. CDR3 region: CASSYKYEQYF. DNA for the CDR3: TGTGCCAGCAGTTATAAGTACGAGCAGTACTTC.

The chain uses TRBV7-2 and TRBJ2-7; D remains unclear. V was trimmed by 5 bases and J by 6 bases, leaving 17 bases between them. Germline CDR1 SGHTA, CDR2 FQGNSA. The CDR3 sequence is 14 residues long. CDR3 amino acids: CASSLPTARFEQYF. The CDR3 DNA reads TGTGCCAGCAGCCTCCCAACGGCTAGGTTCGAGCAGTACTTC.

The chain recombines TRBV20-1 with TRBJ1-2; D is perhaps TRBD1 (5 bases). V lost 0 bases and J lost 10, with 15 bases in between. Germline loops: CDR1 DFQATT, CDR2 SNEGSKA (reference sequence). The length of the CDR3 is 13 residues. The CDR3 DNA follows: TGCAGTGCTAGAGATCGGGACGTGGGCGACTACACCTTC. This gives the protein CSARDRDVGDYTF.